This T cell receptor (beta chain) was identified during a study of T cell changes during pregnancy in multiple sclerosis. The CDR3 covers 13 residues. Germline V gene sequence: CDR1 SQVTM, CDR2 ANQGSEA. V shed 6 bases, J shed 5 bases, and the junction held 8 bases outside the gene matches. Generated by immunoSEQ multiplex PCR, the TCRdb table keeps only in-frame clones and is missing some. This repertoire shows about 20,000 clones, approximately 90% found once; its top ten account for 5% to 6.5%. Source: CD8+ T cells from peripheral blood mononuclear cells, taken in the second trimester of pregnancy. The TCR originated in a female donor in good health, enrolled as a control in a pregnancy study. This chain joins TRBV29-1 and TRBJ1-2; 8 nucleotides align to TRBD1. CDR3 DNA: TGCAGCGTCCCGACAGGGGACGTGTATGGCTACACCTTC. Its protein is CSVPTGDVYGYTF.